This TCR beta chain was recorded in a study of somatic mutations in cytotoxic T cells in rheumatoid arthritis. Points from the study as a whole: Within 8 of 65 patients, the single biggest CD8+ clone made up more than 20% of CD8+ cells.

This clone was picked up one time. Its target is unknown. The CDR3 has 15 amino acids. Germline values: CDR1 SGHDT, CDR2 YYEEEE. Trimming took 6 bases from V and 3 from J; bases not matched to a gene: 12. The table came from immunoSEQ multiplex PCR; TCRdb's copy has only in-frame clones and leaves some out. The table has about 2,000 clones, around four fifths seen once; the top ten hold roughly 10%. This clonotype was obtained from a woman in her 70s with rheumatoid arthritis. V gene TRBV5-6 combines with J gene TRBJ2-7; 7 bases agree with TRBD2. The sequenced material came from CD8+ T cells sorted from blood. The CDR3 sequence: CASTSRRETLYEQYF. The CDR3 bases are TGTGCCAGCACATCCCGGCGGGAGACGCTCTACGAGCAGTACTTC.